This TCR beta chain stems from a study of blood T cell repertoires in COVID-19. About the study: Samples taken during acute and convalescent COVID-19 were collected in the United States, Italy and Spain. Sample material is recorded as cDNA or gDNA derived from T cells, B-cell-depleted T cells, or PBMCs.

The table came from immunoSEQ multiplex PCR; TCRdb's copy has only in-frame clones and leaves some out. Among roughly 140,000 clones listed, approximately 90% were seen once. The CDR3 is 13 residues long. Trimming cost V 4 bases and J 6 bases; bases outside gene matches: 2. The germline V gene encodes CDR1 KGHDR and CDR2 SFDVKD. V gene TRBV24-1 combines with J gene TRBJ1-5; 7 bases fit TRBD1. This clonotype originated in a woman aged 25-40 years with acute COVID-19. What was sequenced was PBMCs or T cells enriched from blood (not recorded which). As DNA, the CDR3 is TGTGCCACCAGTGAAGGGGGCTCTCAGCCCCAGCATTTT. This encodes CATSEGGSQPQHF.